The 14 T cell receptor beta chains below come from one sample, sequenced in a study of blood T cell repertoires in COVID-19. The data were produced by immunoSEQ multiplex PCR, yet TCRdb's version contains in-frame clones alone and is incomplete. The sample has roughly 70,000 clones; around 93% are singletons. Sequenced input: peripheral blood. The receptor set was obtained from a woman aged 55-69 years with active COVID-19.

In its sample, this clone was seen once. The gene calls are TRBV5-6 and TRBJ2-7, with TRBD2 matching 8 bases. The germline CDR1 and CDR2 sequences are SGHDT and YYEEEE. J gave up 9 bases and V 1 base, and 9 bases lay outside the gene matches. The CDR3 spans 14 residues. In DNA, the CDR3 is TGTGCCAGCAGCTTGAGCGGGACTAGTTTCGCGCAGTACTTC. This translates into CASSLSGTSFAQYF. Full variable domain (outside the CDR3, taken from reference TRBV5-6 and TRBJ2-7): DAGVTQSPTHLIKTRGQQVTLRCSPKSGHDTVSWYQQALGQGPQFIFQYYEEEERQRGNFPDRFSGHQFPNYSSELNVNALLLGDSALYLCASSLSGTSFAQYFGPGTRLTVT.

This chain links TRBV6-5 with TRBJ1-1; 9 nucleotides agree with TRBD1. V trimming: 5 bases; J trimming: 4 bases; junction bases outside the gene matches: 5. CDR3 length: 14 amino acids. Germline CDR1 and CDR2: MNHEY and SVGAGI. The CDR3 DNA follows: TGTGCCAGCAGTCCCTGGGACAGGGCCACTGAAGCTTTCTTT. Translated: CASSPWDRATEAFF.

This clone was recorded only once. The chain employs TRBV2 and TRBJ1-6, with D possibly TRBD1 on 5 matching bases. Trimming shortened V by 2 bases and J by 11 bases, and 16 bases separated the two germline ends. The CDR3 is 15 amino acids. The germline V gene encodes CDR1 SNHLY and CDR2 FYNNEI. The CDR3 coding sequence is TGTGCCAGCAGTGAAAGGACGACAGTACTGGCACCCCTCCACTTT. Its translation is CASSERTTVLAPLHF.

The chain is built from TRBV10-3 and TRBJ2-7, with TRBD1 matching 10 bases. V was clipped by 6 bases and J by 5 bases; unmatched bases: 4. Per germline, CDR1 ENHRY and CDR2 SYGVKD. This CDR3 region has 13 residues. CDR3 nucleotide sequence: TGTGCCATCAGGGGACAGGGGAGCGACGAGCAGTACTTC. It translates to CAIRGQGSDEQYF.

This rearrangement joins TRBV5-1 to TRBJ2-1; D might be TRBD2 (6 bases). The CDR3 has 16 amino acids. The V end lost 1 base, the J end lost 6 bases, and 17 bases lay between the germline ends. CDR1 is SGHRS, CDR2 YFSETQ, per germline. CDR3 in DNA: TGCGCCAGCAGCTTGTTCGTAGGCGGGAAGGGCAATGAGCAGTTCTTC. Amino acids: CASSLFVGGKGNEQFF.

The CDR3 nucleotides read TGTGCCAGCAGCACTAGGAGCTCCTACAATGAGCAGTTCTTC. Encoded protein: CASSTRSSYNEQFF. The chain carries TRBV3-1 (or the pseudogene TRBV3-2) and TRBJ2-1, with D perhaps TRBD2 (5 bases). CDR1 is LGHDT and CDR2 is YNNKEL in the germline V gene (reference sequence). V dropped 5 bases and J dropped 0 bases, with 8 bases sitting between them. The CDR3 has 14 amino acids.

V gene TRBV7-2 combines with J gene TRBJ1-1; 8 bases are shared with TRBD1. J lost 5 bases, V lost 5 bases, and 7 bases had no gene match. The CDR3 runs 14 residues. Germline V CDR1 and CDR2: SGHTA, FQGNSA. This CDR3 is CASSRGQGGTEAFF. CDR3 nucleotide sequence: TGTGCCAGCAGCCGCGGACAGGGAGGGACTGAAGCTTTCTTT.

The rearrangement joins TRBV19 to TRBJ1-1; TRBD1 matches at 8 bases. CDR3 length: 15 residues. Germline V gives CDR1 LNHDA, CDR2 SQIVND (reference sequence). The trim removed 5 bases at V and 1 base at J, leaving 6 bases unmatched. Here the CDR3 DNA reads TGTGCCAGTAGTTTAAGGACAGGGACGAACACTGAAGCTTTCTTT. Its protein is CASSLRTGTNTEAFF.

This clone was counted only a few times. The chain employs TRBV3-1 (or the pseudogene TRBV3-2) and TRBJ2-1; D is undetermined. The V gene's germline CDR1 is LGHDT and CDR2 YNNKEL (reference sequence). V lost 4 bases to trimming and J lost 0 bases, with 10 bases between them. The CDR3 is 15 amino acids. This CDR3 is CASSPDFSSYNEQFF. CDR3 nucleotide sequence: TGTGCCAGCAGCCCTGACTTCAGCTCCTACAATGAGCAGTTCTTC.

The chain is built from TRBV19 and TRBJ1-1, with no clear D. This CDR3 has 13 residues. Germline V gene lookup returns CDR1 LNHDA and CDR2 SQIVND (reference sequence). V lost 4 bases and J lost 4, with 10 bases in between. Here the CDR3 DNA reads TGTGCCAGTAGTAGGCAACGTCTCACTGAAGCTTTCTTT. Amino acids: CASSRQRLTEAFF.

This clone turned up a few times. The rearrangement links TRBV5-1 to TRBJ2-5; D is undetermined. With 4 bases removed from V and 6 bases from J, the gap between germline ends came to 22 bases. Germline V gene lookup returns CDR1 SGHRS and CDR2 YFSETQ. The CDR3 extends over 16 amino acids. DNA for the CDR3: TGCGCCAGCAGCCCCTACTCGCCTTCAAGCAGGCAGACCCAGTACTTC. Translated: CASSPYSPSSRQTQYF.

The chain carries TRBV2 and TRBJ1-2, with D perhaps TRBD1 (6 bases). This CDR3 comprises 15 residues. Germline V gives CDR1 SNHLY, CDR2 FYNNEI. Trimming removed 6 bases from V and 3 bases from J, with 17 bases in between. CDR3 sequence (DNA): TGTGCCAGCAGAAACAGGGAGTGGTTGGACTATGGCTACACCTTC. Translation: CASRNREWLDYGYTF.

This clone was seen a handful of times. The chain uses TRBV19 and TRBJ1-5, with D hard to call. The germline gives CDR1 LNHDA, CDR2 SQIVND (reference sequence). The CDR3 is made up of 12 amino acids. V was cut by 6 bases and J by 4 bases, with 7 bases left in between. In DNA form, the CDR3 reads TGTGCCAGTAGAGTCGGGAATCAGCCCCAGCATTTT. Translated, it gives CASRVGNQPQHF.

The V gene is TRBV19, the J gene TRBJ1-2; the match to TRBD1 covers 8 bases. Germline loops: CDR1 LNHDA, CDR2 SQIVND (reference sequence). The CDR3 is 13 amino acids. Trimming cost V 6 bases and J 6 bases; bases outside gene matches: 6. The CDR3 region is CASSDQGADGYTF. The CDR3 bases are TGTGCCAGTAGCGATCAGGGGGCTGATGGCTACACCTTC.